Below, one T cell receptor (beta chain) is given with its context. The CDR3 consists of 20 residues. Germline-derived CDR1 and CDR2 are MDHEN and SYDVKM. Trimming left V 6 bases short and J 1 base short, with 30 bases between. Data came from immunoSEQ multiplex PCR; TCRdb stores just in-frame clones and leaves some out. The table has around 69,000 clones, approximately 80% seen once; the top ten hold approximately 20%. This specimen belongs to a study of blood T cell repertoires in COVID-19. Overall study context: The United States, Italy and Spain were the sources of the acute and convalescent COVID-19 samples. T cells, B-cell-depleted T cells, or PBMCs provided the cDNA or gDNA that served as material.

The chain couples TRBV28 to TRBJ2-5; D is perhaps TRBD2 (7 bases). This receptor was obtained from a woman in her seventies with acute or convalescent COVID-19. The sample was peripheral blood. In nucleotides, the CDR3 is TGTGCCAGCAGCCTACCCCCGGGGGCCCTCACTAGCGCTCGCCAAGAGACCCAGTACTTC. Translating it yields CASSLPPGALTSARQETQYF.